A single sample is the source of the 21 T cell receptor beta chains below, sequenced in a study of cytomegalovirus exposure and HLA in healthy donors. It was with 60 Vbeta and 13 Jbeta primers that the PCR ran. Clones were sequenced by immunoSEQ multiplex PCR, and TCRdb holds only the in-frame ones, with some missing. The sample holds some 110,000 clones, about four fifths seen once. The specimen sequenced was PBMCs. The receptors shown here come from a man aged 35 to 55 in good health and CMV-seronegative.

The chain has TRBV5-1 and TRBJ2-1; D call uncertain. V was pared by 4 bases and J by 8 bases, with 10 bases between. CDR1 is SGHRS, CDR2 YFSETQ, per germline. This CDR3 has 12 amino acids. CDR3 DNA sequence: TGCGCCAGCAGCCTAGGCCTCGATGAGCAGTTCTTC. Encoded protein: CASSLGLDEQFF.

The V and J genes are TRBV5-4 and TRBJ2-1, with TRBD1 matching over 9 bases. The V gene's germline CDR1 is SGHNT and CDR2 YYREEE (reference sequence). V was clipped by 0 bases and J by 7 bases; unmatched bases: 2. The CDR3 contains 14 residues. The CDR3 nucleotides read TGTGCCAGCAGCTTGGCCGGGACAGGGAATGAGCAGTTCTTC. Amino acids: CASSLAGTGNEQFF.

This rearrangement joins TRBV5-1 to TRBJ1-2, with unresolved D. The CDR3 covers 12 residues. Germline V lookup: CDR1 SGHRS, CDR2 YFSETQ. Trimming shortened V by 4 bases and J by 2 bases, and 6 bases separated the two germline ends. CDR3 residues: CASSETNYGYTF. In nucleotides, the CDR3 is TGCGCCAGCAGCGAGACAAACTATGGCTACACCTTC.

The rearrangement joins TRBV7-9 to TRBJ1-2; the match to TRBD1 covers 7 bases. J lost 5 bases, V lost 6 bases, and 9 bases had no gene match. Germline CDR1 is SEHNR and CDR2 is FQNEAQ (reference sequence). The CDR3 is made up of 14 amino acids. The CDR3 nucleotides are TGTGCCAGCAGTAAAACGGGGACAGATTATGGCTACACCTTC. Its translation is CASSKTGTDYGYTF.

The chain has TRBV7-9 and TRBJ2-5; TRBD1 aligns across 7 bases. V shed 3 bases and J 5 bases; nucleotides not matched to a gene: 6. From germline, CDR1 is SEHNR and CDR2 FQNEAQ (reference sequence). The CDR3 has 14 residues. CDR3: CASSFRQGRETQYF. The CDR3 bases are TGTGCCAGCAGCTTCCGACAGGGTAGGGAGACCCAGTACTTC.

This chain joins TRBV28 and TRBJ1-6, with D hard to call. The V and J ends lost 7 bases and 0 bases respectively, with 13 bases between them. CDR3 length equals 16 residues. The germline gives CDR1 MDHEN, CDR2 SYDVKM. The DNA of the CDR3 is TGTGCCAGCATCGGCGAGGGCCTCTCCTATAATTCACCCCTCCACTTT. Encoded protein: CASIGEGLSYNSPLHF.

This clone has a handful of counts. V is TRBV27 and J is TRBJ2-3; a possible D gene is TRBD2 (6 bases). The V end lost 11 bases, the J end lost 8 bases, and 17 bases lay between the germline ends. Germline V gives CDR1 MNHEY, CDR2 SMNVEV (reference sequence). The CDR3 is made up of 12 amino acids. The DNA for the CDR3 is TGTGCCGCGGGGCTAGCGCGGGGTACGCAGTATTTT. It codes for CAAGLARGTQYF.

The rearrangement joins TRBV5-1 to TRBJ2-7; the match to TRBD1 covers 7 bases. Germline CDR1 is SGHRS and CDR2 is YFSETQ. Trimming took 2 bases from V and 1 from J; bases not matched to a gene: 6. The CDR3 spans 15 residues. CDR3 protein: CASSFVGQPSYEQYF. The CDR3 bases are TGCGCCAGCAGCTTTGTGGGACAGCCTTCCTACGAGCAGTACTTC.

The chain has TRBV19 and TRBJ2-1; the match to TRBD2 covers 7 bases. The CDR3 runs 15 residues. Per germline, CDR1 LNHDA and CDR2 SQIVND (reference sequence). The V gene end was trimmed by 3 bases and the J gene end by 2 bases; junction bases not matched to a gene: 4. The CDR3 sequence is CASSMSGGTYNEQFF. The CDR3 DNA sequence: TGTGCCAGTAGTATGTCGGGAGGAACCTACAATGAGCAGTTCTTC.

The CDR3 loop is CASSYGGRRSYEQYF. CDR3 nucleotides: TGTGCCAGCAGTTACGGCGGGAGACGTTCCTACGAGCAGTACTTC. The chain recombines TRBV6-5 with TRBJ2-5; 7 nucleotides align to TRBD2. The closer fit of TRBJ2-7 to the DNA end suggests the J call may be wrong. Germline values: CDR1 MNHEY, CDR2 SVGAGI. The CDR3 is made up of 15 amino acids.

The gene calls are TRBV19 and TRBJ1-5; 8 bases line up with TRBD1. Germline V CDR1 and CDR2: LNHDA, SQIVND (reference sequence). The CDR3 runs 15 residues. J was trimmed by 2 bases and V by 9 bases; bases with no gene match: 9. CDR3 in amino acids: CASRGTGWGNQPQHF. In DNA, the CDR3 is TGTGCCAGCAGAGGGACAGGATGGGGCAATCAGCCCCAGCATTTT. Full variable domain (remainder filled in from reference TRBV19 and TRBJ1-5): DGGITQSPKYLFRKEGQNVTLSCEQNLNHDAMYWYRQDPGQGLRLIYYSQIVNDFQKGDIAEGYSVSREKKESFPLTVTSAQKNPTAFYLCASRGTGWGNQPQHFGDGTRLSIL.

In this sample, this clone turned up once. The chain is built from TRBV6-5 and TRBJ1-2, with TRBD1 identical over 7 bases. Germline CDR1 MNHEY, CDR2 SVGAGI. Trimming cost V 6 bases and J 4 bases; bases outside gene matches: 8. CDR3 length: 14 residues. The CDR3 spells CASRDTGVGYGYTF. The CDR3, as DNA: TGTGCCAGCAGGGATACAGGGGTGGGCTATGGCTACACCTTC.

The chain joins TRBV5-4 to TRBJ1-2; 8 nucleotides agree with TRBD1. V was pared by 4 bases and J by 2 bases, with 4 bases of the junction left unmatched. This CDR3 region has 14 residues. Germline loops: CDR1 SGHNT, CDR2 YYREEE (reference sequence). For the CDR3, the DNA is TGTGCCAGCAGCCTGGGACAGGCGAACTATGGCTACACCTTC. Amino acid sequence: CASSLGQANYGYTF. Filled out from reference TRBV5-4 and TRBJ1-2, the complete variable domain reads ETGVTQSPTHLIKTRGQQVTLRCSSQSGHNTVSWYQQALGQGPQFIFQYYREEENGRGNFPPRFSGLQFPNYSSELNVNALELDDSALYLCASSLGQANYGYTFGSGTRLTVV.

Turning to this clone: Compared with germline, one end of the junction differs, possibly owing to a read error. The chain joins TRBV7-9 to TRBJ1-4, with a tentative D call TRBD1 (5 bases). Germline assignment: CDR1 SEHNR and CDR2 FQNEAQ (reference sequence). There are 14 residues in the CDR3. In DNA, the CDR3 is TGTTCCAGCAGCTCGCGGGGTGGGACGGGAAAACTGTTTTTT. Protein: CSSSSRGGTGKLFF.

The gene calls are TRBV10-3 and TRBJ2-7, with TRBD1 matching over 8 bases. CDR3 size: 14 residues. Germline V gene sequence: CDR1 ENHRY, CDR2 SYGVKD. Trimming took 5 bases from V and 5 from J; bases not matched to a gene: 8. The DNA for the CDR3 is TGTGCCATCAGTCAGGACAGGGTTATCCACGAGCAGTACTTC. Amino acids: CAISQDRVIHEQYF.

The genes are TRBV30 and TRBJ1-5; 10 bases are a match to TRBD1. Trimming cost V 2 bases and J 7 bases; bases outside gene matches: 14. Per the germline V gene, CDR1 is GTSNPN and CDR2 is SVGIG (reference sequence). CDR3 length equals 17 residues. CDR3 DNA: TGTGCCTGGAGTCCCCGGAGAGCCGGGACAGGGGAACAGCCCCAGCATTTT. Its protein is CAWSPRRAGTGEQPQHF.

The chain links TRBV5-1 to TRBJ2-1; 10 nucleotides align to TRBD2. This CDR3 is 16 amino acids long. The germline CDR1 and CDR2 sequences are SGHRS and YFSETQ. The trim removed 4 bases at V and 4 bases at J, leaving 8 bases unmatched. The CDR3 DNA follows: TGCGCCAGCAGCCCTCGGACTAGCGGCCCTTACAATGAGCAGTTCTTC. It encodes CASSPRTSGPYNEQFF.

J is TRBJ1-1 and V is TRBV19, with a possible D match to TRBD1 (6 bases). The ends were cut back, 7 bases at V and 3 bases at J, with 12 bases in the middle. CDR3 length equals 13 residues. CDR1 is LNHDA and CDR2 is SQIVND in the germline V gene (reference sequence). CDR3 in amino acids: CASTGTRDTEAFF. CDR3 nucleotide sequence: TGTGCCAGTACCGGGACACGGGACACTGAAGCTTTCTTT.

This chain connects TRBV20-1 to TRBJ1-1; no reliable D call. Germline CDR1 DFQATT, CDR2 SNEGSKA (reference sequence). This CDR3 contains 11 residues. V was pared by 6 bases and J by 4 bases, with 9 bases between. This CDR3 reads CSARLVTEAFF. Written as DNA, the CDR3 is TGCAGTGCCCGGTTGGTCACTGAAGCTTTCTTT.

The chain links TRBV5-1 to TRBJ1-2, with 9 bases that match TRBD1. V lost 0 bases and J lost 4; bases outside the gene matches: 4. There are 15 residues in the CDR3. Germline-derived CDR1 and CDR2 are SGHRS and YFSETQ. Written as DNA, the CDR3 is TGCGCCAGCAGCTTGGGGACAGGGGTGTCCTATGGCTACACCTTC. It codes for CASSLGTGVSYGYTF. Supplemented by reference TRBV5-1 and TRBJ1-2, the full variable domain reads KAGVTQTPRYLIKTRGQQVTLSCSPISGHRSVSWYQQTPGQGLQFLFEYFSETQRNKGNFPGRFSGRQFSNSRSEMNVSTLELGDSALYLCASSLGTGVSYGYTFGSGTRLTVV.

This clone occurred a few times. The chain employs TRBV7-9 and TRBJ1-6, with 8 bases that match TRBD1. The CDR3 loop spans 14 amino acids. V lost 5 bases and J lost 6; bases outside the gene matches: 3. Germline-derived CDR1 and CDR2 are SEHNR and FQNEAQ (reference sequence). For the CDR3, the DNA is TGTGCCAGCAGCGGACAGGGAGTTAATTCACCCCTCCACTTT. Protein: CASSGQGVNSPLHF.